Below are 14 T cell receptor beta chains sequenced from a single sample in a study of radiotherapy plus CTLA-4 blockade in lung cancer. TCRdb keeps only in-frame clones here, not all; method: immunoSEQ multiplex PCR. Of more than 90,000 clones listed, 82% were seen once; the top ten hold roughly 25%. The specimen was peripheral blood, collected from a patient treated with radiotherapy plus ipilimumab. These TCRs come from a human donor with non-small cell lung cancer that progressed on radiotherapy plus ipilimumab.

For this clone: Relative to the germline gene, one junction end is altered; a read error may explain this. The chain links TRBV2 to TRBJ2-3; 8 bases line up with TRBD2. Looked up from germline, CDR1 is SNHLY and CDR2 is FYNNEI. The length of the CDR3 is 14 residues. The CDR3 loop reads CASSKAGATDTQYF. The CDR3 DNA reads as TGTGCCAGCAGTAAAGCGGGAGCCACAGATACGCAGTATTTT.

V gene TRBV6-4 combines with J gene TRBJ2-2; D tentatively fits TRBD1 or TRBD2 (5 bases each). Trimming took off 6 bases at V and 4 bases at J, with 15 bases between the two ends. CDR1 and CDR2 (germline): MRHNA, SNTAGT. The CDR3 sequence is 15 residues long. The CDR3, as DNA: TGTGCCAGCAGGAAGGGACGGGCTTCCACCGGGGAGCTGTTTTTT. This encodes CASRKGRASTGELFF.

This chain joins TRBV19 and TRBJ2-7, with a weak D call TRBD1 (6 bases). From germline, CDR1 is LNHDA and CDR2 SQIVND (reference sequence). Trimming took 8 bases from V and 0 from J, leaving 14 bases between them. This CDR3 is 14 amino acids long. The CDR3 spells CASYRQESSYEQYV. The CDR3, as DNA: TGTGCCAGTTATAGACAGGAGAGCTCCTACGAGCAGTACGTC.

In this sample, this clone turned up once. CDR3 coding DNA: TGTGCCTGGACCAACAGGGGTAGGGAAAAACTGTTTTTT. Amino acid sequence: CAWTNRGREKLFF. V usage is TRBV30 and J usage is TRBJ1-4, with TRBD1 matching over 7 bases. Germline V CDR1 and CDR2: GTSNPN, SVGIG (reference sequence). The CDR3 runs to 13 residues. Trimming removed 4 bases from V and 8 bases from J; junction bases left unmatched: 7.

This clone showed up just a few times. CDR3 sequence (DNA): TGTGCCAGCAGCCCGGGACAGTCCAATCAGCCCCAGCATTTT. Its translation: CASSPGQSNQPQHF. The chain is built from TRBV6-1 and TRBJ1-5, with 7 bases aligning to TRBD1. The CDR3 is made up of 14 amino acids. Germline lookup yields CDR1 MNHNS and CDR2 SASEGT. The junction had 5 bases not matched to a gene; V was cut back by 6 bases and J by 3 bases.

The chain uses TRBV28 and TRBJ1-2, with 8 bases fitting TRBD1. V lost 8 bases and J lost 8; bases outside the gene matches: 10. Germline V gene data show CDR1 as MDHEN and CDR2 as SYDVKM. This CDR3 spans 13 amino acids. This CDR3 is CASGYNRGVGYTF. The CDR3 DNA reads as TGTGCCAGCGGGTACAACAGGGGGGTCGGCTACACCTTC.

The CDR3 here is CASSPGQFGGGYTF. The DNA of the CDR3 is TGCGCCAGCAGTCCGGGACAGTTTGGGGGAGGCTACACCTTC. This chain joins TRBV10-2 and TRBJ1-2; TRBD1 agrees at 7 bases. V trimming: 5 bases; J trimming: 8 bases; junction bases outside the gene matches: 11. Germline CDR1 WSHSY, CDR2 SAAADI. The CDR3 has 14 residues.

The chain carries TRBV6-6 and TRBJ2-5, with 11 bases fitting TRBD2. CDR3 length: 15 amino acids. V gave up 5 bases and J gave up 5 bases; unmatched junction bases: 7. Looked up from germline, CDR1 is MNHNY and CDR2 is SVGAGI (reference sequence). The CDR3 here is CASSTIAGGKETQYF. CDR3 nucleotides: TGTGCCAGCAGTACAATAGCGGGAGGGAAGGAGACCCAGTACTTC.

Points on this clone: Other DNA sequences in the sample encode the same CDR3. This sequence joins TRBV19 and TRBJ2-1; TRBD1 might be the D (5 bases). The ends were cut back, 4 bases at V and 4 bases at J, with 8 bases in the middle. The CDR3 extends over 13 amino acids. Per germline, CDR1 LNHDA and CDR2 SQIVND (reference sequence). The CDR3 reads CASSRGLYNEQFF. The CDR3 bases are TGTGCCAGTAGTAGGGGCCTATACAATGAGCAGTTCTTC.

V gene TRBV9 combines with J gene TRBJ2-2; 8 nucleotides match TRBD1. Germline values: CDR1 SGDLS, CDR2 YYNGEE. This CDR3 contains 16 residues. J lost 6 bases, V lost 3 bases, and 10 bases had no gene match. The CDR3 region has the DNA TGTGCCAGCAGCGAGCGGACAGGGTTCGGATCCGGGGAGCTGTTTTTT. Translation: CASSERTGFGSGELFF.

The chain couples TRBV7-9 to TRBJ1-2; D remains unclear. From germline, CDR1 is SEHNR and CDR2 FQNEAQ (reference sequence). The CDR3 is 12 amino acids. V was trimmed by 3 bases and J by 6 bases, leaving 8 bases between them. DNA for the CDR3: TGTGCCAGCAGCTTCTCCAGCAATGGCTACACCTTC. Its translation: CASSFSSNGYTF.

This chain connects TRBV2 to TRBJ2-3, with 7 bases matching TRBD2. The CDR3 is 16 amino acids. Germline V lookup: CDR1 SNHLY, CDR2 FYNNEI. After removal of 6 bases from V and 2 bases from J, the junction contained 11 bases not matched to a gene. The CDR3 region is CASRPSGNYLTDTQYF. The CDR3 DNA sequence: TGTGCCAGCAGACCGAGCGGGAACTACCTCACAGATACGCAGTATTTT. Full variable domain (missing parts from reference TRBV2 and TRBJ2-3): EPEVTQTPSHQVTQMGQEVILRCVPISNHLYFYWYRQILGQKVEFLVSFYNNEISEKSEIFDDQFSVERPDGSNFTLKIRSTKLEDSAMYFCASRPSGNYLTDTQYFGPGTRLTVL.

V gene TRBV14 combines with J gene TRBJ2-2; 7 bases are shared with TRBD2. Trimming removed 0 bases from V and 5 bases from J; junction bases left unmatched: 3. CDR3 length equals 15 residues. Germline CDR1 reads SGHDN; CDR2 reads FVKESK. The CDR3 reads CASSQDAGVTGELFF. The CDR3, as DNA: TGTGCCAGCAGCCAAGACGCGGGAGTTACCGGGGAGCTGTTTTTT.

The chain has TRBV2 and TRBJ2-1, with 14 bases identical to TRBD2. This CDR3 is built from 15 residues. Germline V lookup: CDR1 SNHLY, CDR2 FYNNEI. Trimming cost V 7 bases and J 9 bases; bases outside gene matches: 8. In DNA form, the CDR3 reads TGTGCCAGCACCCAAACGGGACTAGCGGGAGTTGAGCAGTTCTTC. Protein: CASTQTGLAGVEQFF.